This T cell receptor (beta chain) is from a study of T cells in tuberculosis. For the study at large: IGRA-negative adolescents, IGRA-positive adolescents with latent tuberculosis and adults with active tuberculosis formed this South African cohort.

The table came from immunoSEQ multiplex PCR; TCRdb's copy has only in-frame clones and leaves some out. The sample contains around 29,000 clones, approximately 93% of which appear only once. Points from the study as a whole: Using the GMM-specific repertoire gave 87% accuracy versus around 70% with motifs. GMM-specific TCRs were nearer to active tuberculosis alpha repertoires, suggesting expansion.

A remark on this clone: Its target is not known.

This CDR3 is 13 amino acids long. V shed 2 bases and J shed 3 bases, with 5 bases lying between them. Germline lookup yields CDR1 SGHRS and CDR2 YFSETQ. The genes are TRBV5-1 and TRBJ2-2, with D possibly being TRBD2 (5 bases). The source is a donor aged 10-29 years with latent tuberculosis or without tuberculosis infection. The sequenced sample consisted of PBMCs. The DNA of the CDR3 is TGCGCCAGCAGCTTCGGGGACACCGGGGAGCTGTTTTTT. This translates into CASSFGDTGELFF.